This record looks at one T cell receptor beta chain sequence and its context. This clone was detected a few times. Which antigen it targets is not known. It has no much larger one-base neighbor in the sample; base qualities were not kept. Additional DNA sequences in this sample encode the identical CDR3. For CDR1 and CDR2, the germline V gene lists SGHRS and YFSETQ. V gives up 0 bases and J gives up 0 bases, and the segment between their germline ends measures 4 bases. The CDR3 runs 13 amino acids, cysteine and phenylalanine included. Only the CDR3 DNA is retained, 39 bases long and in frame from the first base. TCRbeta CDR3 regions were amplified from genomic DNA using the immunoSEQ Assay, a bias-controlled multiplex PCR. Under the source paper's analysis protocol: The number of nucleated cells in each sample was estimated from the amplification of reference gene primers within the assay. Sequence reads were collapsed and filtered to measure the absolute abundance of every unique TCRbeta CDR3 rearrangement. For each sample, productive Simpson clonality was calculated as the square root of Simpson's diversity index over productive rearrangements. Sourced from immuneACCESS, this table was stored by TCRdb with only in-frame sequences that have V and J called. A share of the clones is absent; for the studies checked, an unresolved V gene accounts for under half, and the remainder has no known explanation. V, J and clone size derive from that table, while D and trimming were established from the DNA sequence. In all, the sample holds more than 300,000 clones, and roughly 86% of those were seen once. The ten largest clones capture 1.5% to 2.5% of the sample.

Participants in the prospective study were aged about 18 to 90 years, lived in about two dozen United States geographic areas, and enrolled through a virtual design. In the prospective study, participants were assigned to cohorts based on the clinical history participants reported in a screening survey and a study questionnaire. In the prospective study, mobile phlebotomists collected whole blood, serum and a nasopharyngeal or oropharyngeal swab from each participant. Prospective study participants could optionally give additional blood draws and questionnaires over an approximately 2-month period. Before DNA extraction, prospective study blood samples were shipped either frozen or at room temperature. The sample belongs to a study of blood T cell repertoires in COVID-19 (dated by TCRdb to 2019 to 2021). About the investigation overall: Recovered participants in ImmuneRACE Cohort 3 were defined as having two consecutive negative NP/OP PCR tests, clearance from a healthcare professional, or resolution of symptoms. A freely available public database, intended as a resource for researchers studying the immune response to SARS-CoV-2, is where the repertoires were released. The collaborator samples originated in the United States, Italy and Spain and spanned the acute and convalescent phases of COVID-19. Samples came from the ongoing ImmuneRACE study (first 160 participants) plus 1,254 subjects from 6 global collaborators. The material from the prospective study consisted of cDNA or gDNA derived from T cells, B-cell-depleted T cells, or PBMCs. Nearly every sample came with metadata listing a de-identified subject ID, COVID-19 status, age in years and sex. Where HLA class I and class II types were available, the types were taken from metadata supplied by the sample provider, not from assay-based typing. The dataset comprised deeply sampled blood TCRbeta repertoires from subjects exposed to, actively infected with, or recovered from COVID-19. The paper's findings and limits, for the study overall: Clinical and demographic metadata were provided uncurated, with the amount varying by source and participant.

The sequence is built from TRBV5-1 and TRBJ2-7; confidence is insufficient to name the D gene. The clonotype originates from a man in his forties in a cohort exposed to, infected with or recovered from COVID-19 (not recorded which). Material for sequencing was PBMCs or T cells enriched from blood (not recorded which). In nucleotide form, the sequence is TGCGCCAGCAGCTTGGACTTCTCCTACGAGCAGTACTTC. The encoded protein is CASSLDFSYEQYF.